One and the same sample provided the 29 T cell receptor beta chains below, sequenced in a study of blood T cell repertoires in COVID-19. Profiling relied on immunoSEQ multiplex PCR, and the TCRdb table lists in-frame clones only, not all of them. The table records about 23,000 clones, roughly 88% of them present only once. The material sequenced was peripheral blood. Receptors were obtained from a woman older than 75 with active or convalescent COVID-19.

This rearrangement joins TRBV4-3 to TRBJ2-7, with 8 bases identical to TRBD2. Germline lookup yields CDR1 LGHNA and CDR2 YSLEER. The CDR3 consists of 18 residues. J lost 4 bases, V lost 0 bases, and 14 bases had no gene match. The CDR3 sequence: CASSQDWGPGTRRYEQYF. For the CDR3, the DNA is TGCGCCAGCAGCCAAGATTGGGGACCCGGGACTAGGAGATACGAGCAGTACTTC.

CDR3 in amino acids: CASSQDLLSSLLAKNIQYF. The CDR3 coding sequence is TGCGCCAGCAGCCAAGATCTACTGAGCTCTCTACTAGCCAAAAACATTCAGTACTTC. The genes are TRBV4-1 and TRBJ2-4; no firm D call. Germline V gene sequence: CDR1 MGHRA, CDR2 YSYEKL. The V end was cut by 0 bases, the J end by 0 bases, with 18 bases between. The CDR3 totals 19 residues.

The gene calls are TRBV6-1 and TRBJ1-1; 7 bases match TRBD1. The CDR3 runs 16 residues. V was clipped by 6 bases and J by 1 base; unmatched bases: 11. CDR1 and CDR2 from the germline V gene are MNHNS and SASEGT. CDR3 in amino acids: CASREMKTGTNTEAFF. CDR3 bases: TGTGCCAGCAGAGAAATGAAGACAGGGACGAACACTGAAGCTTTCTTT.

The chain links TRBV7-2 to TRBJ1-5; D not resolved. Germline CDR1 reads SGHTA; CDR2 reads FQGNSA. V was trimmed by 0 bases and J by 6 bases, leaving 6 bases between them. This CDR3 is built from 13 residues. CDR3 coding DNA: TGTGCCAGCAGCTTAGCGCGGGGTCAGCCCCAGCATTTT. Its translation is CASSLARGQPQHF.

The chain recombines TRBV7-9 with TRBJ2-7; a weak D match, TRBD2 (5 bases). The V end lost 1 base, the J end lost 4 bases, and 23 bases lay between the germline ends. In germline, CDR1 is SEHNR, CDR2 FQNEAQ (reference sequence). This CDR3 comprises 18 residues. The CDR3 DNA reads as TGTGCCAGCAGCTTAGGTACCGCACCGGTCGGACGGGAATACGAGCAGTACTTC. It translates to CASSLGTAPVGREYEQYF.

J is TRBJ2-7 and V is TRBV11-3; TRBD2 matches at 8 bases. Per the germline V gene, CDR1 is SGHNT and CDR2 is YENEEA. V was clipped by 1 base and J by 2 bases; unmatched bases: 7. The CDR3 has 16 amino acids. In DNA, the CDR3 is TGTGCCAGCAGCTTAGCCGGGACTAGTAGAACCTACGAGCAGTACTTC. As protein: CASSLAGTSRTYEQYF.

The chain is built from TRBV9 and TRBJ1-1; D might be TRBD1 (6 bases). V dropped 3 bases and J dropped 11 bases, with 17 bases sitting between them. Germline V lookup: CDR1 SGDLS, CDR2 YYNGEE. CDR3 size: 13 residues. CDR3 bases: TGTGCCAGCAGCGGCAGGGGCGAGGGTGGGGCTTTCTTT. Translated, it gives CASSGRGEGGAFF.

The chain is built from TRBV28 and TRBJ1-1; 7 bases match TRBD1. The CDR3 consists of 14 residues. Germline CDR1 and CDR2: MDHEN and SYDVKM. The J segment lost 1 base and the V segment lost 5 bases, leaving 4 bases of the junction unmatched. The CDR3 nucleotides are TGTGCCAGCAGTGGAGCAGGGGGGAACACTGAAGCTTTCTTT. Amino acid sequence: CASSGAGGNTEAFF.

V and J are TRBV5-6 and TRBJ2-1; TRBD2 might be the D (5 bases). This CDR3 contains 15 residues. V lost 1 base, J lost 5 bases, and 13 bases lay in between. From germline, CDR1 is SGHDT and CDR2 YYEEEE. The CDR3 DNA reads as TGTGCCAGCAGCTTGTTGGAGCGGATAAACAATGAGCAGTTCTTC. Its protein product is CASSLLERINNEQFF.

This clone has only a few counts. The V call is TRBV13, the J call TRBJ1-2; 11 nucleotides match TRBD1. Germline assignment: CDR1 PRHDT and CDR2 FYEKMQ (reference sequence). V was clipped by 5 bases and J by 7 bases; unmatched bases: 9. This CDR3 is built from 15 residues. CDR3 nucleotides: TGTGCCAGCAGCACATGGGACAGGGGGGGTAGTGGCTACACCTTC. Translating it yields CASSTWDRGGSGYTF.

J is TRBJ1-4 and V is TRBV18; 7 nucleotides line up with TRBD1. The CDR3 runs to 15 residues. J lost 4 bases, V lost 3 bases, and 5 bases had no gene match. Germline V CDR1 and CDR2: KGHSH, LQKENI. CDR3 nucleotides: TGTGCCAGCTCACCCCGGGGACAGAATAATGAAAAACTGTTTTTT. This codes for CASSPRGQNNEKLFF.

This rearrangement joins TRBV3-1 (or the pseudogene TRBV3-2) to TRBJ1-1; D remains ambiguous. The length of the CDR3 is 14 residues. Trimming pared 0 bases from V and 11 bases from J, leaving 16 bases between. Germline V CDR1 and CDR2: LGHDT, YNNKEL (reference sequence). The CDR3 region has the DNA TGTGCCAGCAGCCAAGATCTTAGGTCCAAGCGGGCTTTCTTT. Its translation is CASSQDLRSKRAFF.

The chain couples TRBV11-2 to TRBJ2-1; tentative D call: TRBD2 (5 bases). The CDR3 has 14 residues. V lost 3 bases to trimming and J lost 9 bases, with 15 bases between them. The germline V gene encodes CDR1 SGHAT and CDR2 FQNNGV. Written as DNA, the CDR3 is TGTGCCAGCAGCTTTATACTAGTGTCCTCTGAGCAGTTCTTC. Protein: CASSFILVSSEQFF.

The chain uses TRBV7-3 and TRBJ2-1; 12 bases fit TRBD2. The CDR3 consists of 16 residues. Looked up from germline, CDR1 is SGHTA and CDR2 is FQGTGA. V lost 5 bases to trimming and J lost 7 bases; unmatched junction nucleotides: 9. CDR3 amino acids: CASSPHLAGGYNEQFF. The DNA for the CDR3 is TGTGCCAGCAGCCCGCATCTAGCGGGAGGGTATAATGAGCAGTTCTTC.

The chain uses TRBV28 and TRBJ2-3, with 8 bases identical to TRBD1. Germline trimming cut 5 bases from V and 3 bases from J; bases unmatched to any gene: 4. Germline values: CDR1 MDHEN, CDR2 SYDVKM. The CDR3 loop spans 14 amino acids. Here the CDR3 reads CASSRQGWTDTQYF. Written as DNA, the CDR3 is TGTGCCAGCAGTCGACAGGGGTGGACAGATACGCAGTATTTT. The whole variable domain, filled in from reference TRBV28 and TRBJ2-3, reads DVKVTQSSRYLVKRTGEKVFLECVQDMDHENMFWYRQDPGLGLRLIYFSYDVKMKEKGDIPEGYSVSREKKERFSLILESASTNQTSMYLCASSRQGWTDTQYFGPGTRLTVL.

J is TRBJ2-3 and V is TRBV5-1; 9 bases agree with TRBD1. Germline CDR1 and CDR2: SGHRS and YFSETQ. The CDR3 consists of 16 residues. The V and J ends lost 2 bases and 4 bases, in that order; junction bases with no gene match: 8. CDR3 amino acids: CASSFGDREGSDTQYF. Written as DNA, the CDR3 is TGCGCCAGCAGCTTCGGGGACAGGGAAGGTTCAGATACGCAGTATTTT.

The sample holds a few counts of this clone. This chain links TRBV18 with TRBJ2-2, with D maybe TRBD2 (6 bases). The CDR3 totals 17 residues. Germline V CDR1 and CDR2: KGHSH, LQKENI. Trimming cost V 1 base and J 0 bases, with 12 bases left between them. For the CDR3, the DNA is TGTGCCAGCTCACCACTCGGGACTGCCGCGAACACCGGGGAGCTGTTTTTT. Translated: CASSPLGTAANTGELFF.

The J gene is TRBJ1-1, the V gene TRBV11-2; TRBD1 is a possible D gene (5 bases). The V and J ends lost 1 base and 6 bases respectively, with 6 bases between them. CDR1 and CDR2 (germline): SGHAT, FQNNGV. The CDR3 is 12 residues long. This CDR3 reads CASSLVGAEAFF. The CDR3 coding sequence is TGTGCCAGCAGCTTAGTAGGGGCTGAAGCTTTCTTT.

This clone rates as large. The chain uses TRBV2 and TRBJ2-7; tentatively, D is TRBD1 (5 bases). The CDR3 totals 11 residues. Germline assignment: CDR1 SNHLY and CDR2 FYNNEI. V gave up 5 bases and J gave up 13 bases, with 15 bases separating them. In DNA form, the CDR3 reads TGTGCCAGCAGTCTAACAGGCTTCTCCTACTTC. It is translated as CASSLTGFSYF.

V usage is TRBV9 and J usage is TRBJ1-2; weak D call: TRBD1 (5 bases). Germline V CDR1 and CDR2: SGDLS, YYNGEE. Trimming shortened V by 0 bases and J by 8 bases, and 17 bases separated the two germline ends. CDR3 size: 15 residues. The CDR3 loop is CASSVETAPLWGYTF. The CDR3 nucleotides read TGTGCCAGCAGCGTAGAGACAGCGCCACTATGGGGCTACACCTTC. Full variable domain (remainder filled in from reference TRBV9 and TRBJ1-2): DSGVTQTPKHLITATGQRVTLRCSPRSGDLSVYWYQQSLDQGLQFLIQYYNGEERAKGNILERFSAQQFPDLHSELNLSSLELGDSALYFCASSVETAPLWGYTFGSGTRLTVV.

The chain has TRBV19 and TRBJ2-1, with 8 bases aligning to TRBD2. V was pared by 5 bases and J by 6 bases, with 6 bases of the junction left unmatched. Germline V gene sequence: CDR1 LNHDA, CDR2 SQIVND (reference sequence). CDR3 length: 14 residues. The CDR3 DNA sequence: TGTGCCAGTAGTCCACGGGAGGGGTTCAATGAGCAGTTCTTC. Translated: CASSPREGFNEQFF.

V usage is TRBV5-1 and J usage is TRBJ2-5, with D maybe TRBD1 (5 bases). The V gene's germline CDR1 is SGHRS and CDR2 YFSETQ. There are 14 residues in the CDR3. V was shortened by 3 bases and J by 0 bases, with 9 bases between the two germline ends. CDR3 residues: CASSSGYDQETQYF. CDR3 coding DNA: TGCGCCAGCAGCTCAGGGTACGACCAAGAGACCCAGTACTTC.

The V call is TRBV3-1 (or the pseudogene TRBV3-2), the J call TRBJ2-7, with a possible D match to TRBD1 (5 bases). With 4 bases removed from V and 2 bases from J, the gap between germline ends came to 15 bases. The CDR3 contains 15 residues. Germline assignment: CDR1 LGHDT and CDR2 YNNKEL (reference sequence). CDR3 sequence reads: CASSRAARQTYEQYF. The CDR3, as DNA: TGTGCCAGCAGCCGGGCGGCTAGACAGACCTACGAGCAGTACTTC.

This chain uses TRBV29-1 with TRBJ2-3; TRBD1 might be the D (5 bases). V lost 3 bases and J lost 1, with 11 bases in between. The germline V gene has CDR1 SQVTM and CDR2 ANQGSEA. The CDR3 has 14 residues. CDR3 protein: CSVDPRERTDTQYF. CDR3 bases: TGCAGCGTTGACCCCAGGGAACGCACAGATACGCAGTATTTT.

The DNA for the CDR3 is TGTGCCACCGGGGCCGGACAGGGGACAGATACGCAGTATTTT. Translating gives CATGAGQGTDTQYF. The chain has TRBV24-1 and TRBJ2-3; 9 bases agree with TRBD1. The J segment lost 3 bases and the V segment lost 9 bases, leaving 6 bases of the junction unmatched. There are 14 residues in the CDR3. Germline CDR1 reads KGHDR; CDR2 reads SFDVKD.

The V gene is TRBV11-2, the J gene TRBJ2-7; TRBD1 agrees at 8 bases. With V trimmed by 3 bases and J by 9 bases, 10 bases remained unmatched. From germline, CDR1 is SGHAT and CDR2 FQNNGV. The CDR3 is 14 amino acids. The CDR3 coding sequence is TGTGCCAGCAGCTTCGGCAGGGGGCGCGGCGGGCAGTACTTC. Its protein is CASSFGRGRGGQYF.

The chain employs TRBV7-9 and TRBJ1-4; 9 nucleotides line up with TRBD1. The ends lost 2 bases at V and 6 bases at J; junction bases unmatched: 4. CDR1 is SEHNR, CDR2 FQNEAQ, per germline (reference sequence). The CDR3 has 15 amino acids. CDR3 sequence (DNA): TGTGCCAGCAGCTTATCGACAGGGGGGGATGAAAAACTGTTTTTT. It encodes CASSLSTGGDEKLFF. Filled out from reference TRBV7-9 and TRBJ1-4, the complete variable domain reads DTGVSQNPRHKITKRGQNVTFRCDPISEHNRLYWYRQTLGQGPEFLTYFQNEAQLEKSRLLSDRFSAERPKGSFSTLEIQRTEQGDSAMYLCASSLSTGGDEKLFFGSGTQLSVL.

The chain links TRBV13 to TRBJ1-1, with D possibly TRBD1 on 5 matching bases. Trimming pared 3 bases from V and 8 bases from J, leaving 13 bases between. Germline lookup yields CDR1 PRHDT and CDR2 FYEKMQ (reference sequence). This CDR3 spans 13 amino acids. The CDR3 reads CASSFGGYREAFF. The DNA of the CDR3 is TGTGCCAGCAGCTTCGGGGGGTATAGGGAAGCTTTCTTT.

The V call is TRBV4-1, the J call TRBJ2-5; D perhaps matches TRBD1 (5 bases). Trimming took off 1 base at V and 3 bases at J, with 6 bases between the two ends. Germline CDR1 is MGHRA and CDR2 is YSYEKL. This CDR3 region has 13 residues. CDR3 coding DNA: TGCGCCAGCAGCCAAGCCAGGGAAGAGACCCAGTACTTC. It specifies CASSQAREETQYF.